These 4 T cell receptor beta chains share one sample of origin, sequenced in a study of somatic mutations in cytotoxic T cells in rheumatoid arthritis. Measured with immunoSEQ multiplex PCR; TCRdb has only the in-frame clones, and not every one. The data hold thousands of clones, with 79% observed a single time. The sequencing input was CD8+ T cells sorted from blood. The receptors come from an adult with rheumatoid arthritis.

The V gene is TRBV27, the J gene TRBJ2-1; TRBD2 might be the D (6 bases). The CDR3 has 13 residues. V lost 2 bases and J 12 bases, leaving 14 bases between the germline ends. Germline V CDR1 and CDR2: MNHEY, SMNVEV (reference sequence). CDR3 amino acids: CASSLGGVRGQFF. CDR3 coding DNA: TGTGCCAGCAGTTTAGGCGGGGTAAGGGGGCAGTTCTTC.

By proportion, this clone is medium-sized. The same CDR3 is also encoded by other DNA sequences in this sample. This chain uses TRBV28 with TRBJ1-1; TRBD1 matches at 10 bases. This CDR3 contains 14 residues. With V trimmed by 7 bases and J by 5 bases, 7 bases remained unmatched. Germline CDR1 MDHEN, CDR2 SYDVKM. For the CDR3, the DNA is TGTGCCAGCACCAGGGACAGGGGAGGGACTGAAGCTTTCTTT. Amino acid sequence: CASTRDRGGTEAFF.

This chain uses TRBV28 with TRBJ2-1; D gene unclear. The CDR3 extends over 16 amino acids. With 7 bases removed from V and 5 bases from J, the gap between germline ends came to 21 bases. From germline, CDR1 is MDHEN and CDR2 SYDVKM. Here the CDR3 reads CASNIRFALADNEQFF. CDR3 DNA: TGTGCCAGCAATATCAGGTTCGCACTCGCAGACAATGAGCAGTTCTTC.

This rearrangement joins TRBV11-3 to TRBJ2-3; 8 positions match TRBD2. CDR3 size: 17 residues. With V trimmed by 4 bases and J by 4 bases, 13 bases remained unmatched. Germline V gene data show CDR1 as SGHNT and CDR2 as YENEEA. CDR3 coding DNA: TGTGCCAGCAGCTACGGGGGGAGCGGGAGAAGGGCAGATACGCAGTATTTT. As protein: CASSYGGSGRRADTQYF.